The 3 T cell receptor beta chains given below trace back to one sample, sequenced in a study of blood T cell repertoires in COVID-19. Sequencing was performed with immunoSEQ multiplex PCR; in TCRdb, only in-frame clones are kept and a portion is missing. Here the sample spans nearly 250,000 clones, around nine tenths being singletons. Source material: peripheral blood. These receptor sequences come from a woman aged 55 to 70 who had recovered from COVID-19.

The V and J genes are TRBV5-4 and TRBJ1-3; 10 nucleotides agree with TRBD1. The CDR3 has 16 amino acids. Looked up from germline, CDR1 is SGHNT and CDR2 is YYREEE (reference sequence). With V trimmed by 0 bases and J by 10 bases, 10 bases remained unmatched. CDR3 in DNA: TGTGCCAGCAGCTTGGCGACGGGACAGGGGATAGCGACCATATATTTT. Its translation is CASSLATGQGIATIYF.

This rearrangement joins TRBV3-1 (or the pseudogene TRBV3-2) to TRBJ1-6; TRBD1 agrees at 11 bases. V lost 7 bases, J lost 6 bases, and 8 bases stayed unmatched. This CDR3 region has 16 residues. From germline, CDR1 is LGHDT and CDR2 YNNKEL (reference sequence). The chain's CDR3 is CASNPGTGGSNSPLHF. The CDR3 nucleotides read TGTGCCAGCAACCCCGGGACAGGGGGTAGTAATTCACCCCTCCACTTT.

The chain couples TRBV6-2 or TRBV6-3 to TRBJ2-2; no clear D gene. Germline V CDR1 and CDR2: MNHEY, SVGEGT. V lost 2 bases and J lost 3, with 7 bases in between. This CDR3 is 14 amino acids long. CDR3 protein: CASSYPDYTGELFF. CDR3 bases: TGTGCCAGCAGTTACCCCGACTACACCGGGGAGCTGTTTTTT.